These 14 T cell receptor beta chains were all obtained from the same sample, sequenced in a study of regulatory T cells in long-lasting Graves disease. Assembly of TCR beta libraries relied on iRepertoire HTBI primers together with Arm-PCR of CDR3 regions. TCRdb processed the multiplex PCR reads anew with MiXCR; each CDR3 protein has one entry. The sample has a few hundred thousand distinct CDR3 sequences; 22% are singletons. Time point described: persistent/refractory GD, antithyroid drugs over 5 years with positive TRAb. Following extraction of RNA from PBMCs, that RNA was used to make the TCR library. The material sequenced was peripheral blood mononuclear cells (PBMCs), taken when the disease was refractory, from a patient treated with antithyroid drugs. Receptors were obtained from a female donor with Graves disease.

This clonotype has at least ten counts. The rearrangement links TRBV20-1 to TRBJ2-5, with D possibly TRBD2 on 5 matching bases. Between the trimmed V and J ends, which lost 3 bases and 5 bases, there was a span of 16 bases. The CDR3 runs to 14 residues. Germline values: CDR1 DFQATT, CDR2 SNEGSKA (reference sequence). CDR3 region: CSASGLGALETQYF. The CDR3 DNA reads as TGCAGTGCTAGTGGGCTGGGAGCTCTGGAGACCCAGTACTTC.

Many counts were recorded for this clonotype. V gene TRBV6-1 combines with J gene TRBJ1-2; TRBD1 is a possible D gene (6 bases). The V end was cut by 8 bases, the J end by 8 bases, with 21 bases between. Germline lookup yields CDR1 MNHNS and CDR2 SASEGT. The CDR3 contains 14 residues. CDR3 sequence reads: CASRLAGAMDGYTF. The DNA for the CDR3 is TGTGCCAGCCGGCTAGCGGGGGCGATGGACGGCTACACCTTC.

This clonotype was observed many times. The chain is built from TRBV29-1 and TRBJ1-1, with D uncertain. CDR1 and CDR2 (germline): SQVTM, ANQGSEA. CDR3 size: 10 residues. V was clipped by 7 bases and J by 3 bases, with 6 bases between them. The CDR3: CSALDTEAFF. In DNA form, the CDR3 reads TGCAGCGCCCTCGACACTGAAGCTTTCTTT.

The gene calls are TRBV3-2 and TRBJ2-1; TRBD1 reflects the table's D call only, with no check against the DNA. TRBV3-2 is annotated as a pseudogene. The CDR3 covers 13 residues. The CDR3 loop reads CASSQDGGGEQFF. CDR3 bases: TGTGCCAGCAGCCAAGACGGGGGTGGTGAGCAGTTCTTC.

The V gene is TRBV6-5, the J gene TRBJ1-3; 7 nucleotides align to TRBD1. After removal of 4 bases from V and 4 bases from J, the junction contained 1 base not matched to a gene. The CDR3 is 13 residues long. CDR1 is MNHEY and CDR2 is SVGAGI in the germline V gene. DNA for the CDR3: TGTGCCAGCAGTTGGGACAGAGGAAACACCATATATTTT. Translation gives CASSWDRGNTIYF.

This clonotype was seen only a few times. The chain has TRBV20-1 and TRBJ2-7; D not certain. Trimming removed 5 bases at V and 0 bases at J, with 14 bases between. From germline, CDR1 is DFQATT and CDR2 SNEGSKA (reference sequence). The CDR3 covers 14 residues. CDR3 nucleotide sequence: TGCAGTGCTTGGACGCCAAGGAGCTCCTACGAGCAGTACTTC. Translating gives CSAWTPRSSYEQYF.

In this sample, this clonotype turned up many times. V gene TRBV15 combines with J gene TRBJ1-5; D call uncertain. Germline V lookup: CDR1 LNHNV, CDR2 YYDKDF (reference sequence). The CDR3 contains 16 residues. V lost 5 bases, J lost 3 bases, and 17 bases lay in between. The CDR3 reads CATSHSFSVINQPQHF. DNA of the CDR3: TGTGCCACCAGCCACTCCTTTTCGGTAATCAATCAGCCCCAGCATTTT.

This clonotype was observed at least ten times. The chain recombines TRBV11-2 with TRBJ2-5, with TRBD2 matching 8 bases. This CDR3 is 14 amino acids long. Trimming removed 5 bases from V and 5 bases from J; junction bases left unmatched: 7. Germline loops: CDR1 SGHAT, CDR2 FQNNGV. CDR3: CASSPGGQAETQYF. The CDR3 region has the DNA TGTGCCAGCAGCCCGGGAGGGCAGGCGGAGACCCAGTACTTC.

Details on this clonotype: This may be a read error, as it is one base from a much larger clone. The chain is built from TRBV7-2 and TRBJ2-5; D is uncertain. This CDR3 comprises 13 residues. Germline V CDR1 and CDR2: SGHTA, FQGNSA. The CDR3 DNA follows: TGTGCCAGCAGCTTACGGGTTCAAGAGGCCCAGTACTTC. This encodes CASSLRVQEAQYF.

This chain links TRBV18 with TRBJ1-1; a possible D gene is TRBD1 (6 bases). The CDR3 has 14 residues. Germline V CDR1 and CDR2: KGHSH, LQKENI. V lost 1 base and J lost 3, with 9 bases in between. Written as DNA, the CDR3 is TGTGCCAGCTCACCACGCAGGGGCCACACTGAAGCTTTCTTT. It is translated as CASSPRRGHTEAFF.

This clonotype came up many times. The V and J genes are TRBV7-2 and TRBJ2-2, with unresolved D. This CDR3 comprises 15 residues. The germline V gene encodes CDR1 SGHTA and CDR2 FQGNSA. The V and J ends lost 0 bases and 1 base respectively, with 6 bases between them. CDR3 sequence (DNA): TGTGCCAGCAGCTTAGCGGCCGGGAACACCGGGGAGCTGTTTTTT. Translating it yields CASSLAAGNTGELFF. Full variable domain (remainder filled in from reference TRBV7-2 and TRBJ2-2): GAGVSQSPSNKVTEKGKDVELRCDPISGHTALYWYRQSLGQGLEFLIYFQGNSAPDKSGLPSDRFSAERTGGSVSTLTIQRTQQEDSAVYLCASSLAAGNTGELFFGEGSRLTVL.

The table lists this clonotype with many counts. V usage is TRBV27 and J usage is TRBJ1-2; TRBD1 is a possible D gene (6 bases). This CDR3 has 15 residues. V was trimmed by 5 bases and J by 6 bases, leaving 19 bases between them. CDR1 is MNHEY and CDR2 is SMNVEV in the germline V gene (reference sequence). CDR3 loop: CASSPLTGYSDGYTF. CDR3 in DNA: TGTGCCAGCAGTCCATTAACAGGGTATTCCGATGGCTACACCTTC.

This clonotype was seen more than once but under ten times. The chain combines TRBV25-1 with TRBJ2-5; TRBD1 is a possible D gene (6 bases). V dropped 5 bases and J dropped 5 bases, with 15 bases sitting between them. Germline CDR1 reads MGHDK; CDR2 reads SYGVNS. The CDR3 sequence is 14 residues long. CDR3 nucleotide sequence: TGTGCCAGCAGTCGGGCAGGGGTAGGGGAGACCCAGTACTTC. It yields the protein CASSRAGVGETQYF.

The chain couples TRBV28 to TRBJ1-1, with D possibly TRBD1 on 5 matching bases. In germline, CDR1 is MDHEN, CDR2 SYDVKM. This CDR3 spans 15 amino acids. The ends were cut back, 3 bases at V and 0 bases at J, with 11 bases in the middle. CDR3 sequence (DNA): TGTGCCAGCAGTTTGCTGCAGGACATGAACACTGAAGCTTTCTTT. Its translation: CASSLLQDMNTEAFF.